This TCR beta chain comes out of a study of shared clonotypes between healthy human individuals. Researchers partitioned CD4+ cells into CD45RA+ naive and CD45RA-negative memory subsets. Profiling relied on immunoSEQ multiplex PCR, and the TCRdb table lists in-frame clones only, not all of them. The table lists roughly 1,500,000 clones, 98% of them singletons. The CDR3 runs to 14 residues. Germline loops: CDR1 MNHEY, CDR2 SVGAGI. The ends were cut back, 3 bases at V and 0 bases at J, with 9 bases in the middle. Sample: naive CD4+ T cells sorted from blood. Subset given: CD45RA+ positively selected. The receptor was isolated from a man younger than 40 in good health. The V call is TRBV6-5, the J call TRBJ2-7; the D gene is possibly TRBD2 (6 bases). For the CDR3, the DNA is TGTGCCAGCAGTTATTTCGGGAGCTCCTACGAGCAGTACTTC. The encoded protein is CASSYFGSSYEQYF.